This T cell receptor beta chain was documented in a study of T cell clonality in common variable immunodeficiency. General study findings and limits: CVID patient heterogeneity limited repertoire-clinical complication correlations. Compared with healthy controls, CVID subjects showed increased TCRbeta clonality, mostly in about a third. Compared with controls, CVID subjects had fewer shared TCRbeta clones.

Heparinized whole blood, 5 to 8 ml, came from each donor. The protocol was immunoSEQ multiplex PCR, while the TCRdb copy is restricted to in-frame clones and leaves out a portion. The sample includes approximately 52,000 clones, none of them occurring once. In this sample, this clone turned up many times. Its target is unknown. The read terminates 3 residues before the CDR3 end, so the remaining end is supplied by the germline J gene. Germline V CDR1 and CDR2: SGHTA, FQGTGA. V lost 5 bases, J lost 0 bases, and 4 bases stayed unmatched. The CDR3 runs to 15 residues. This clonotype was obtained from a person aged 18 to 75 in good health. Sequenced material: peripheral blood mononuclear cells. The chain is built from TRBV7-3 and TRBJ2-3; 8 nucleotides match TRBD2. The DNA read from the CDR3 is TGTGCCAGCAGCCCACTAGCGGCTAGCACAGATACG. Its translation: CASSPLAASTDT. The whole CDR3 sequence reads CASSPLAASTDTQYF.